These 18 T cell receptor beta chains came from one sample sequenced in a study of control samples from healthy donors and cancer patients. Some clones are missing from TCRdb's copy, which holds only in-frame ones; the method was immunoSEQ multiplex PCR. The sample lists 100,000 to 150,000 clones, under 95% occurring once. The sequenced sample was PBMCs. The source is a man over 45 with head and neck cancer.

The rearrangement uses TRBV6-2 or TRBV6-3 and TRBJ2-1; D gene unclear. This CDR3 comprises 11 residues. Germline V gene sequence: CDR1 MNHEY, CDR2 SVGEGT. V was cut by 1 base and J by 7 bases, with 2 bases left in between. The DNA for the CDR3 is TGTGCCAGCAGTTACTGGAATGAGCAGTTCTTC. This codes for CASSYWNEQFF.

The chain combines TRBV4-3 with TRBJ2-3; D not certain. In germline, CDR1 is LGHNA, CDR2 YSLEER. Trimming pared 0 bases from V and 6 bases from J, leaving 7 bases between. The CDR3 runs 13 residues. The CDR3 DNA follows: TGCGCCAGCAGCCAAGATCCCGTGGATACGCAGTATTTT. Translation: CASSQDPVDTQYF.

This chain connects TRBV6-4 to TRBJ2-1, with TRBD2 matching 8 bases. Germline V gene sequence: CDR1 MRHNA, CDR2 SNTAGT. With 10 bases clipped from V and 10 bases from J, the junction kept 12 bases outside the gene matches. This CDR3 has 13 amino acids. DNA of the CDR3: TGTGCCACCTCCTCGGGGGGGGCTGGGGAGCAGTTCTTC. As protein: CATSSGGAGEQFF.

The chain uses TRBV6-4 and TRBJ1-5, with D perhaps matching TRBD1 (6 bases). This CDR3 contains 19 residues. The germline V gene encodes CDR1 MRHNA and CDR2 SNTAGT. The V gene lost 2 bases and the J gene lost 0 bases, with 20 bases spanning the gap. The CDR3 loop is CASSDRDKGPLCSNQPQHF. CDR3 DNA: TGTGCCAGCAGTGACCGGGACAAGGGTCCACTGTGTAGCAATCAGCCCCAGCATTTT.

This rearrangement joins TRBV6-1 to TRBJ2-7; no definite D call. Germline V gene lookup returns CDR1 MNHNS and CDR2 SASEGT. The CDR3 is 16 amino acids. Trimming removed 1 base at V and 5 bases at J, with 18 bases between. DNA for the CDR3: TGTGCCAGCAGTGAAGGCATTCTGAGGAAAGGAGACGAGCAGTACTTC. Its translation is CASSEGILRKGDEQYF.

The chain links TRBV7-2 to TRBJ1-4; D possibly corresponds to TRBD1 (6 bases). The CDR3 runs to 15 residues. Germline lookup yields CDR1 SGHTA and CDR2 FQGNSA. Trimming cost V 2 bases and J 8 bases, with 15 bases left between them. The CDR3 DNA reads TGTGCCAGCAGCTTAATGGGGGCGGTTGGGGAAAAACTGTTTTTT. This sequence encodes CASSLMGAVGEKLFF.

V gene TRBV19 combines with J gene TRBJ2-7; TRBD2 matches at 14 bases. This CDR3 region has 16 residues. After removal of 6 bases from V and 4 bases from J, the junction contained 8 bases not matched to a gene. The V gene's germline CDR1 is LNHDA and CDR2 SQIVND (reference sequence). CDR3 DNA sequence: TGTGCCAGTAGGGAGGGACTAGCGGGGGAGAGGTACGAGCAGTACTTC. Amino acids: CASREGLAGERYEQYF.

This clone turned up a few times. CDR3 bases: TGTGCCAGCAGCCTTAATTACAGGGATGGCTACACCTTC. The encoded protein is CASSLNYRDGYTF. The chain is built from TRBV5-4 and TRBJ1-2; maybe TRBD1 (6 bases). The CDR3 is 13 amino acids. The germline gives CDR1 SGHNT, CDR2 YYREEE (reference sequence). Trimming shortened V by 4 bases and J by 6 bases, and 13 bases separated the two germline ends.

This chain uses TRBV7-2 with TRBJ1-2; the match to TRBD1 covers 7 bases. CDR3 length: 17 residues. Germline CDR1 reads SGHTA; CDR2 reads FQGNSA. With 3 bases clipped from V and 8 bases from J, the junction kept 18 bases outside the gene matches. As DNA, the CDR3 is TGTGCCAGCAGCTTGGCGCGCCAGGTTGGAGGAGGGGGCGGCTACACCTTC. The encoded protein is CASSLARQVGGGGGYTF.

As DNA, the CDR3 is TGTGCCAGCAGTTTAGCCCCCCTAGCGGGGTTCAATGAGCAGTTCTTC. Translation: CASSLAPLAGFNEQFF. V is TRBV27 and J is TRBJ2-1, with 9 nucleotides matching TRBD2. Germline loops: CDR1 MNHEY, CDR2 SMNVEV (reference sequence). Germline trimming cut 2 bases from V and 6 bases from J; bases unmatched to any gene: 8. The CDR3 has 16 residues.

The rearrangement joins TRBV5-4 to TRBJ1-1; tentatively, D is TRBD1 (5 bases). The V end was cut by 3 bases, the J end by 4 bases, with 7 bases between. The CDR3 consists of 12 residues. Germline assignment: CDR1 SGHNT and CDR2 YYREEE (reference sequence). The CDR3, as DNA: TGTGCCAGCAGCTATGACAGCACTGAAGCTTTCTTT. Amino acids: CASSYDSTEAFF.

The CDR3 nucleotides are TGTGCCAGCAGCCTTATACAGAGCGCAGATACGCAGTATTTT. It yields the protein CASSLIQSADTQYF. This chain uses TRBV28 with TRBJ2-3; no clear D gene. Germline V gives CDR1 MDHEN, CDR2 SYDVKM. Trimming shortened V by 6 bases and J by 4 bases, and 14 bases separated the two germline ends. The CDR3 runs to 14 residues.

V is TRBV7-9 and J is TRBJ2-7; D is uncertain. V dropped 2 bases and J dropped 1 base, with 9 bases sitting between them. The CDR3 covers 14 residues. The germline V gene has CDR1 SEHNR and CDR2 FQNEAQ (reference sequence). As DNA, the CDR3 is TGTGCCAGCAGCTTATGGGATTATTCCTACGAGCAGTACTTC. Translated, it gives CASSLWDYSYEQYF.

The genes are TRBV6-4 and TRBJ2-5, with TRBD2 matching 7 bases. Germline CDR1 and CDR2: MRHNA and SNTAGT. Unmatched junction bases numbered 7, after V lost 4 bases and J lost 2 bases. CDR3 length: 15 residues. The CDR3 DNA is TGTGCCAGCAGTGCCAAAGCGGGGTCGCAAGAGACCCAGTACTTC. It codes for CASSAKAGSQETQYF.

Comments on this clone: Germline is not matched at one junction end, which may reflect a read error. The gene calls are TRBV18 and TRBJ1-2; D ambiguous. The CDR3 consists of 14 residues. Germline CDR1 is KGHSH and CDR2 is LQKENI. CDR3 loop: CTSSPDGDYYGYTF. The CDR3 coding sequence is TGTACCAGCTCACCCGACGGAGACTACTATGGCTACACCTTC.

This rearrangement joins TRBV28 to TRBJ2-3; 8 bases are a match to TRBD2. Germline CDR1 and CDR2: MDHEN and SYDVKM. This CDR3 spans 18 amino acids. Trimming removed 1 base from V and 4 bases from J; junction bases left unmatched: 13. This chain's CDR3 is CASSLYATNSGDADTQYF. CDR3 DNA sequence: TGTGCCAGCAGTTTATATGCCACGAATAGCGGGGACGCAGATACGCAGTATTTT.

This chain connects TRBV7-2 to TRBJ2-7, with a tentative D call TRBD1 (6 bases). CDR1 and CDR2 from the germline V gene are SGHTA and FQGNSA. CDR3 length: 15 residues. The ends were cut back, 1 base at V and 2 bases at J, with 12 bases in the middle. The CDR3 DNA sequence: TGTGCCAGCAGCTTAGACCCGGGACAAGCCTACGAGCAGTACTTC. The encoded protein is CASSLDPGQAYEQYF.

The chain couples TRBV19 to TRBJ2-2; 8 nucleotides line up with TRBD2. The J segment lost 7 bases and the V segment lost 8 bases, leaving 9 bases of the junction unmatched. The CDR3 runs to 14 residues. Looked up from germline, CDR1 is LNHDA and CDR2 is SQIVND (reference sequence). The CDR3 spells CASLPGGQNGELFF. The DNA for the CDR3 is TGTGCCAGTCTCCCGGGGGGGCAGAACGGGGAGCTGTTTTTT.